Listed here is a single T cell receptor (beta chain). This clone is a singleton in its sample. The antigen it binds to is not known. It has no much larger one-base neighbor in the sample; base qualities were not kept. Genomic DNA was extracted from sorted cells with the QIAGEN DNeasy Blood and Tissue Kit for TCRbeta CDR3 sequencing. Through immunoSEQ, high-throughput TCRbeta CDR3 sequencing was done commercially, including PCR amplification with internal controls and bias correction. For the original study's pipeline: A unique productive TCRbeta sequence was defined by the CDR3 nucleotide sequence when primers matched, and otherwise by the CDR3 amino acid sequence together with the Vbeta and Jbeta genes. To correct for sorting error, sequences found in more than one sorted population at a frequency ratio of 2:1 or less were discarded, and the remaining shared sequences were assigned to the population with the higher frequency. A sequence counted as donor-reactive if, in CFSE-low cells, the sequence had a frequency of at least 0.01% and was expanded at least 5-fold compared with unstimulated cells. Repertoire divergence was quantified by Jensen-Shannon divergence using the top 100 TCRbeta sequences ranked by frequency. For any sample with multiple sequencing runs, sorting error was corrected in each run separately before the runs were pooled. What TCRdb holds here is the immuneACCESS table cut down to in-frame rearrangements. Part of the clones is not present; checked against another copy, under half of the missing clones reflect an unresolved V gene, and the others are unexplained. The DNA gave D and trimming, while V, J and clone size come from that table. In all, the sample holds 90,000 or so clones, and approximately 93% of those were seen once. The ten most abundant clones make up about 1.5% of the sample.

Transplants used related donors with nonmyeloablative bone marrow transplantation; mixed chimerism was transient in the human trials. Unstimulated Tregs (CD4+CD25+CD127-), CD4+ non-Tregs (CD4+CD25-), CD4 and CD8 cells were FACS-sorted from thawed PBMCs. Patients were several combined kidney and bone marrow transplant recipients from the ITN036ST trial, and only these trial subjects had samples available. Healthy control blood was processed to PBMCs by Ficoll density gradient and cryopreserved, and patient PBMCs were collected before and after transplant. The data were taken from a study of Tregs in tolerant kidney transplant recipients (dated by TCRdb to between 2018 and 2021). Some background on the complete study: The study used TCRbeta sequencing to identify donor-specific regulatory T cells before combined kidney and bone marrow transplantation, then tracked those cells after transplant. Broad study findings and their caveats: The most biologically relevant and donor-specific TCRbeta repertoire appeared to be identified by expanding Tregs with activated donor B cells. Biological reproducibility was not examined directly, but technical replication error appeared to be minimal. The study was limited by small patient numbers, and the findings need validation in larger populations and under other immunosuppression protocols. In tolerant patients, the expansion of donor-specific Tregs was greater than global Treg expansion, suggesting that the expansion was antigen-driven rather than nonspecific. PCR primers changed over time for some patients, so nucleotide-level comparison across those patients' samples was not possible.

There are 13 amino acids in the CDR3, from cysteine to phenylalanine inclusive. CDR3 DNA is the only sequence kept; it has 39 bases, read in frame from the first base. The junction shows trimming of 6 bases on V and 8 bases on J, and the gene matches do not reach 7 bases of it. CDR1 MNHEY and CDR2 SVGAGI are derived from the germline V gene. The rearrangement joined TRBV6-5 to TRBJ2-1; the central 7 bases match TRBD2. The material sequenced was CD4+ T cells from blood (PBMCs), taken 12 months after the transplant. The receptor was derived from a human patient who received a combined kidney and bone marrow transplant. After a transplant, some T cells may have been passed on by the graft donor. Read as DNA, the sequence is TGTGCCAGCAGCGAGAGGGAGGGATATGAGCAGTTCTTC. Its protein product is CASSEREGYEQFF.